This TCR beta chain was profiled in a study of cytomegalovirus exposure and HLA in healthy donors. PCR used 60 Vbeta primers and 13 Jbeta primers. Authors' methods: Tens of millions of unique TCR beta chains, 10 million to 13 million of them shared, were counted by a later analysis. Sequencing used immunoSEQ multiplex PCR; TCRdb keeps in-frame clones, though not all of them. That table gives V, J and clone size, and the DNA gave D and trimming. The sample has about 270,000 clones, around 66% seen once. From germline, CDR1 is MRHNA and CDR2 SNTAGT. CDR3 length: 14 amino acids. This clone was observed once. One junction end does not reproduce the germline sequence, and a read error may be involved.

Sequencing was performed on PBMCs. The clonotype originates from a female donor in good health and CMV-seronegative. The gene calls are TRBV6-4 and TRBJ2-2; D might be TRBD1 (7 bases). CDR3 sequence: CANSDQGGTGELFF. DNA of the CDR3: TGTGCCAACAGTGACCAGGGGGGCACCGGGGAGCTGTTTTTT.